The TCR beta chain under discussion was sequenced for a study of T cell changes during pregnancy in multiple sclerosis. Germline assignment: CDR1 LNHNV and CDR2 YYDKDF (reference sequence). The CDR3 extends over 14 amino acids. V lost 3 bases to trimming and J lost 6 bases, with 14 bases between them. The data were produced by immunoSEQ multiplex PCR, yet TCRdb's version contains in-frame clones alone and is incomplete. The data hold around 35,000 clones, with about nine tenths observed a single time. Sequencing used CD8+ T cells from peripheral blood mononuclear cells, obtained before pregnancy. V is TRBV15 and J is TRBJ2-5; D is perhaps TRBD1 (6 bases). This clonotype was sampled from a female donor with multiple sclerosis, enrolled in a pregnancy study. The CDR3: CATSSTGTVKTQYF. The CDR3 DNA reads TGTGCCACCAGCAGTACAGGGACGGTGAAGACCCAGTACTTC.